The next 5 T cell receptor beta chains were all read from a single sample in a study of blood T cell repertoires in COVID-19. Only in-frame clones appear in the TCRdb table, and some are missing; sequencing was by immunoSEQ multiplex PCR. The table includes about 160,000 clones, around 85% detected once. The sample consisted of peripheral blood. The source is a man of 80 years or more with COVID-19, enrolled during active disease.

The rearrangement uses TRBV19 and TRBJ2-5; D is possibly TRBD1 (5 bases). Germline CDR1 and CDR2: LNHDA and SQIVND (reference sequence). CDR3 size: 13 residues. Trimming removed 5 bases from V and 5 bases from J, with 12 bases in between. The CDR3 protein is CASSPQVRETQYF. DNA for the CDR3: TGTGCCAGTAGTCCACAGGTCCGGGAGACCCAGTACTTC. The whole variable domain, remainder taken from reference TRBV19 and TRBJ2-5, is DGGITQSPKYLFRKEGQNVTLSCEQNLNHDAMYWYRQDPGQGLRLIYYSQIVNDFQKGDIAEGYSVSREKKESFPLTVTSAQKNPTAFYLCASSPQVRETQYFGPGTRLLVL.

The chain combines TRBV28 with TRBJ1-3; 7 bases align to TRBD1. Germline assignment: CDR1 MDHEN and CDR2 SYDVKM. This CDR3 is 15 amino acids long. J lost 0 bases, V lost 6 bases, and 5 bases had no gene match. CDR3 sequence: CASSSQGHSGNTIYF. CDR3 in DNA: TGTGCCAGCAGCTCACAGGGGCACTCTGGAAACACCATATATTTT.

The J gene is TRBJ1-1, the V gene TRBV11-3; a possible D gene is TRBD1 (6 bases). V was pared by 3 bases and J by 3 bases, with 8 bases between. The CDR3 has 13 amino acids. The V gene's germline CDR1 is SGHNT and CDR2 YENEEA. CDR3 bases: TGTGCCAGCAGCTTTAACAGGGACACTGAAGCTTTCTTT. The encoded protein is CASSFNRDTEAFF.

The rearrangement uses TRBV11-2 and TRBJ1-6; D remains unclear. This CDR3 has 14 amino acids. With 3 bases removed from V and 0 bases from J, the gap between germline ends came to 3 bases. Per germline, CDR1 SGHAT and CDR2 FQNNGV. Written as DNA, the CDR3 is TGTGCCAGCAGCTTCAACTCCTATAATTCACCCCTCCACTTT. Its protein is CASSFNSYNSPLHF.

The chain has TRBV19 and TRBJ1-4, with TRBD1 matching 7 bases. Germline loops: CDR1 LNHDA, CDR2 SQIVND (reference sequence). The ends lost 3 bases at V and 0 bases at J; junction bases unmatched: 10. This CDR3 contains 18 residues. The CDR3 nucleotides are TGTGCCAGTAGTATGAGGTTGGGACAGACTTCAACTAATGAAAAACTGTTTTTT. Translation: CASSMRLGQTSTNEKLFF. Full variable domain (outside the CDR3, taken from reference TRBV19 and TRBJ1-4): DGGITQSPKYLFRKEGQNVTLSCEQNLNHDAMYWYRQDPGQGLRLIYYSQIVNDFQKGDIAEGYSVSREKKESFPLTVTSAQKNPTAFYLCASSMRLGQTSTNEKLFFGSGTQLSVL.